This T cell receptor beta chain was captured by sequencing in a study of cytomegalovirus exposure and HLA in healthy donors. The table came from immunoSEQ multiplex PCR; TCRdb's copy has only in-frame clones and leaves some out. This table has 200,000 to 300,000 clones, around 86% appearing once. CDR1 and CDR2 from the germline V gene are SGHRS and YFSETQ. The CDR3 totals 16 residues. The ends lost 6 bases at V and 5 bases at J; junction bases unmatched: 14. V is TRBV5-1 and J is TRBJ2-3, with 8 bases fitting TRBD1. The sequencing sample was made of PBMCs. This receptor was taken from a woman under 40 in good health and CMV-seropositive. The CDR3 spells CASTPFDRGVGDTQYF. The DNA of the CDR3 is TGCGCCAGCACCCCGTTCGACAGGGGCGTAGGAGATACGCAGTATTTT.